These 7 T cell receptor beta chains originate from one sample sequenced in a study of T-cell reconstitution after alpha-beta-depleted transplantation in children. Preparing the TCRbeta library involved the use of unique molecular identifiers. TCRdb reprocessed the PCR reads with MiXCR, giving one entry per CDR3 protein. Here the sample spans about 500,000 distinct CDR3 sequences, about an eighth being singletons. Sequencing used PBMCs, mostly from graft donor cells, obtained 180 days after TCRalphabeta/CD19-depleted stem cell transplant. These receptors all stem from a female patient aged 2 to 10 who had a stem cell transplant for aplastic anemia, so the T cells may come from the graft donor.

The chain joins TRBV29-1 to TRBJ2-5; TRBD2 matches at 7 bases. CDR3 length: 15 amino acids. Trimming took 1 base from V and 5 from J; bases not matched to a gene: 10. Germline V CDR1 and CDR2: SQVTM, ANQGSEA. The chain's CDR3 is CSVEATGRREETQYF. The CDR3 nucleotides read TGCAGCGTTGAAGCGACGGGACGGCGGGAGGAGACCCAGTACTTC. The full variable domain, with the rest looked up from reference TRBV29-1 and TRBJ2-5, is SAVISQKPSRDICQRGTSLTIQCQVDSQVTMMFWYRQQPGQSLTLIATANQGSEATYESGFVIDKFPISRPNLTFSTLTVSNMSPEDSSIYLCSVEATGRREETQYFGPGTRLLVL.

This chain links TRBV3-1 with TRBJ2-3; D gene uncertain. The CDR3 has 14 residues. Germline V CDR1 and CDR2: LGHDT, YNNKEL (reference sequence). V dropped 4 bases and J dropped 0 bases, with 8 bases sitting between them. In nucleotides, the CDR3 is TGTGCCAGCAGCCGGACCTTAAGCACAGATACGCAGTATTTT. This gives the protein CASSRTLSTDTQYF.

The genes are TRBV7-2 and TRBJ1-4; a possible D gene is TRBD1 (6 bases). The germline CDR1 and CDR2 sequences are SGHTA and FQGNSA. The CDR3 consists of 15 residues. Trimming shortened V by 3 bases and J by 7 bases, and 15 bases separated the two germline ends. CDR3 coding DNA: TGTGCCAGCAGCTTGAGAGACCTAGGGGGTGAAAAACTGTTTTTT. Its protein product is CASSLRDLGGEKLFF.

V usage is TRBV7-9 and J usage is TRBJ2-7; D possibly uses TRBD1 or TRBD2 (6 bases each). This CDR3 has 16 amino acids. Germline-derived CDR1 and CDR2 are SEHNR and FQNEAQ (reference sequence). Deletions cut 3 bases from V and 3 bases from J, with 18 bases between. The CDR3 loop reads CASSFGTLAMGYEQYF. In DNA, the CDR3 is TGTGCCAGCAGCTTTGGGACACTAGCAATGGGCTACGAGCAGTACTTC.

The rearrangement uses TRBV28 and TRBJ1-4; no definite D call. Germline CDR1 and CDR2: MDHEN and SYDVKM. The ends were cut back, 3 bases at V and 4 bases at J, with 12 bases in the middle. This CDR3 contains 15 residues. The CDR3 protein is CASSLFEGINEKLFF. CDR3 nucleotide sequence: TGTGCCAGCAGTTTGTTTGAGGGTATTAATGAAAAACTGTTTTTT.

J is TRBJ2-4 and V is TRBV20-1; 12 bases match TRBD2. With 3 bases clipped from V and 8 bases from J, the junction kept 5 bases outside the gene matches. CDR1 DFQATT and CDR2 SNEGSKA come from the germline V gene (reference sequence). The CDR3 contains 14 residues. In DNA, the CDR3 is TGCAGTGCTAGTACAGGGACTAGCGGGTACATTCAGTACTTC. This encodes CSASTGTSGYIQYF.

The chain links TRBV27 to TRBJ1-3; D gene uncertain. V was trimmed by 2 bases and J by 4 bases, leaving 9 bases between them. This CDR3 is built from 14 residues. Germline V gene data show CDR1 as MNHEY and CDR2 as SMNVEV (reference sequence). CDR3 sequence reads: CASSLNQDGNTIYF. The CDR3 bases are TGTGCCAGCAGTTTAAATCAGGACGGAAACACCATATATTTT.